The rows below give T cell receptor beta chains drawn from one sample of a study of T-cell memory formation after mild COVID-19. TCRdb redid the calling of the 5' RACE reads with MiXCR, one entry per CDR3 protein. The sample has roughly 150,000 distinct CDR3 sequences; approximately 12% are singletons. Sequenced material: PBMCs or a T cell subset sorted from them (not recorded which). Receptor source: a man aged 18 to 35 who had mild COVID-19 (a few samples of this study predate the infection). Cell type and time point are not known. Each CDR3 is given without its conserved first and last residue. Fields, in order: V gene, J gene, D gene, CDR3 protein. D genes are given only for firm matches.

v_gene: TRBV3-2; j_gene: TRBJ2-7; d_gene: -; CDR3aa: ASSTGQPHYEQY
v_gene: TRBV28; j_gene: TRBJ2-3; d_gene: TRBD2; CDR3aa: ASSTPAGGRTDTQY
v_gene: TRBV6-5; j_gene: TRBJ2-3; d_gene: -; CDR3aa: ASSYGPSTDTQY
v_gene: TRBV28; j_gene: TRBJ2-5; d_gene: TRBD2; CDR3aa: ASSGIQRGGPGETQY
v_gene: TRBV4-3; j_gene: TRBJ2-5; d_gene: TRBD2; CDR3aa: ASSHGGETQY
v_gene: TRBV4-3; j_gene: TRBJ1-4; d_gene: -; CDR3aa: ASSSNLLATNEKLF
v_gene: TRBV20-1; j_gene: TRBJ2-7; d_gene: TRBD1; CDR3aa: SAWGQGPYEQY
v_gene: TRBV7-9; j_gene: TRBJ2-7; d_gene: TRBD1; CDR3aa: ASSQRGQGKFHEQY
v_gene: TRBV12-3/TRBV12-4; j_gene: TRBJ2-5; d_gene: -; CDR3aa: ASSLIASQETQY
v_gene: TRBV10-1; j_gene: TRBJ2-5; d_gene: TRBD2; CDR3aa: ASSDHASGEYQETQY
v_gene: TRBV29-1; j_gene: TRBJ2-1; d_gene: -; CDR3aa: SFTRGDVLNEQF
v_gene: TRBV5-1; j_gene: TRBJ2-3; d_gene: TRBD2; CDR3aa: ASSLWRGVLSTDTQY
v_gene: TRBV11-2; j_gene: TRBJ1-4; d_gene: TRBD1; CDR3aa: ASSFPTGQRATNEKLF
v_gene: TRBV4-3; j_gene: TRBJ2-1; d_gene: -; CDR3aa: ASTRSLGYNEQF
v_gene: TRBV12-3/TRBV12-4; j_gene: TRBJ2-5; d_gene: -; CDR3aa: ASSNQGTQY
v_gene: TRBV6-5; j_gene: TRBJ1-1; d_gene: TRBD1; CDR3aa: ASRTGGRGEAF
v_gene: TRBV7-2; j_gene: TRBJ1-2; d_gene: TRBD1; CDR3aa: ASSSNGQGFAYGYT
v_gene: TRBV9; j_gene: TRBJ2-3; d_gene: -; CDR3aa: ASSPQARFTDTQY
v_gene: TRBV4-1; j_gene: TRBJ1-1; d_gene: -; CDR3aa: ASRSLTRNTEAF
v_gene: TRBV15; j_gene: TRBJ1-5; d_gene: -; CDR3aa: ATSSGLWQIYQPQH
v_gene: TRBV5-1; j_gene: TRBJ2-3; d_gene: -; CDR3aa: ASHAGTDTQY
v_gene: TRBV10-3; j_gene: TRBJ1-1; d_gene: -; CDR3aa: AISESRDTEAF
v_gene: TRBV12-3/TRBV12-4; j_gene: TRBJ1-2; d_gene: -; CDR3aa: ASSFEGWGYGYT